The T cell receptor beta chain under discussion was sequenced for a study of patients and donors after allogeneic stem cell transplantation. Via MiXCR, TCRdb re-called the RT-PCR reads, giving one row per CDR3 protein. The table has about 230,000 distinct CDR3 sequences, 11% to 15% seen once; the top ten hold approximately 10%. Per germline, CDR1 SGHDT and CDR2 YYEEEE. The CDR3 spans 15 residues. Trimming shortened V by 4 bases and J by 9 bases, and 17 bases separated the two germline ends. The J gene is TRBJ1-6, the V gene TRBV5-6; tentative D call: TRBD1 (5 bases). The sample was blood, either unsorted or a sorted T cell fraction (not recorded which). The sequence was obtained from a human donor who was either an allogeneic HSCT recipient or a stem cell or donor lymphocyte infusion donor (not recorded which). It is not recorded whose cells these are; they may come from a transplant donor. CDR3 region: CASSQPGPELSPLHF. The CDR3 region has the DNA TGTGCCAGCAGCCAGCCGGGACCTGAACTTTCACCCCTCCACTTT.